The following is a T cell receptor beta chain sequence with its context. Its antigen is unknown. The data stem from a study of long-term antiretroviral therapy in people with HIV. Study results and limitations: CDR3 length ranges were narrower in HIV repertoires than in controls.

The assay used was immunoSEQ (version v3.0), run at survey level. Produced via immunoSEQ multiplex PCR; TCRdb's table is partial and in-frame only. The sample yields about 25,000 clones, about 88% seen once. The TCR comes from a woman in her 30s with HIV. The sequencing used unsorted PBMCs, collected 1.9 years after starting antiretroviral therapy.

The DNA of the CDR3 is TGTGCCTGGAGTCCCCCATTCAGGGGTGACTATGGCTACACCTTC. Protein sequence: CAWSPPFRGDYGYTF. V usage is TRBV30 and J usage is TRBJ1-2; the D gene is possibly TRBD1 (6 bases). Trimming took off 2 bases at V and 3 bases at J, with 16 bases between the two ends. Looked up from germline, CDR1 is GTSNPN and CDR2 is SVGIG (reference sequence). CDR3 size: 15 residues.